Listed here are 31 T cell receptor beta chains from one sample, sequenced in a study of CD8+ T cells in alopecia areata. Extraction and reverse transcription of RNA yielded cDNA as the sequencing template. Clones were read by immunoSEQ multiplex PCR, and TCRdb kept only the in-frame ones, dropping some. The sample records roughly 100,000 clones, 86% being singletons. Treatment noted: oral pan-JAK inhibitor, 5-10 mg twice daily. The sample was CD8+ T cells sorted from blood, taken at approximately week 30, from a patient treated with tofacitinib. The origin of the receptors is a human donor with alopecia areata.

This clone was seen a single time. The J gene is TRBJ2-1, the V gene TRBV30; D unclear. Germline V gene sequence: CDR1 GTSNPN, CDR2 SVGIG (reference sequence). The CDR3 consists of 12 residues. Deletions cut 5 bases from V and 8 bases from J, with 13 bases between. This CDR3 is CAWGYRVDEQFF. The CDR3 bases are TGTGCCTGGGGCTATCGGGTTGATGAGCAGTTCTTC.

To note about this clone: The sample holds other DNA sequences that translate to the same CDR3. V gene TRBV27 combines with J gene TRBJ1-2, with D perhaps TRBD1 (5 bases). CDR3 length equals 13 residues. Per the germline V gene, CDR1 is MNHEY and CDR2 is SMNVEV (reference sequence). V lost 2 bases to trimming and J lost 6 bases, with 10 bases between them. CDR3 amino acids: CASSLRGADGYTF. The CDR3 coding sequence is TGTGCCAGCAGTTTACGAGGGGCGGATGGCTACACCTTC.

This clone was observed a handful of times. The sample holds other DNA sequences that translate to the same CDR3. Here the CDR3 DNA reads TGTGCCAGTAGTGGGACAGGGGGCTACGAGCAGTACTTC. Its translation: CASSGTGGYEQYF. The chain recombines TRBV19 with TRBJ2-7; 11 bases agree with TRBD1. There are 13 residues in the CDR3. From germline, CDR1 is LNHDA and CDR2 SQIVND (reference sequence). V lost 5 bases to trimming and J lost 3 bases; unmatched junction nucleotides: 0.

V and J are TRBV7-9 and TRBJ2-3; the match to TRBD2 covers 7 bases. With 5 bases clipped from V and 0 bases from J, the junction kept 5 bases outside the gene matches. The CDR3 totals 15 residues. The germline CDR1 and CDR2 sequences are SEHNR and FQNEAQ (reference sequence). In DNA, the CDR3 is TGTGCCAGCAGCCGCTCTAGCGGTAGCACAGATACGCAGTATTTT. It translates to CASSRSSGSTDTQYF.

The chain is built from TRBV6-6 and TRBJ2-3, with a weak D call TRBD1 (6 bases). From germline, CDR1 is MNHNY and CDR2 SVGAGI (reference sequence). Trimming left V 6 bases short and J 5 bases short, with 9 bases between. CDR3 length: 12 residues. The CDR3: CASRQGLDTQYF. The CDR3, as DNA: TGTGCCAGCAGGCAGGGGCTAGATACGCAGTATTTT.

This chain links TRBV5-1 with TRBJ2-3; D possibly corresponds to TRBD2 (6 bases). Between the trimmed V and J ends, which lost 1 base and 2 bases, there was a span of 11 bases. This CDR3 is 15 amino acids long. Germline loops: CDR1 SGHRS, CDR2 YFSETQ. The CDR3 DNA is TGCGCCAGCAGCTTGCGCGGGGCGTTCACAGATACGCAGTATTTT. It codes for CASSLRGAFTDTQYF.

This sequence joins TRBV14 and TRBJ2-3; the match to TRBD1 covers 7 bases. The ends lost 0 bases at V and 3 bases at J; junction bases unmatched: 15. Germline CDR1 is SGHDN and CDR2 is FVKESK. The CDR3 is made up of 19 amino acids. For the CDR3, the DNA is TGTGCCAGCAGCCAAGAGGAGGTTGTTCACAGGGGTCTTACAGATACGCAGTATTTT. Encoded protein: CASSQEEVVHRGLTDTQYF.

This clone was counted once. The genes are TRBV6-6 and TRBJ1-1; no reliable D call. Trimming cost V 6 bases and J 5 bases, with 10 bases left between them. CDR3 size: 12 residues. Germline V lookup: CDR1 MNHNY, CDR2 SVGAGI (reference sequence). CDR3 sequence: CASSDVGTEAFF. DNA for the CDR3: TGTGCCAGCAGCGACGTAGGGACTGAAGCTTTCTTT.

The chain links TRBV9 to TRBJ2-3, with 10 bases fitting TRBD2. The ends lost 2 bases at V and 0 bases at J; junction bases unmatched: 3. The CDR3 is 16 amino acids. Germline-derived CDR1 and CDR2 are SGDLS and YYNGEE. The CDR3 DNA follows: TGTGCCAGCAGCGTGACTAGCGGGTCTAGCACAGATACGCAGTATTTT. Its translation is CASSVTSGSSTDTQYF.

The gene calls are TRBV6-4 and TRBJ1-2; possibly TRBD1 for D (5 bases). The germline V gene encodes CDR1 MRHNA and CDR2 SNTAGT. The CDR3 length is 12 residues. V was cut by 3 bases and J by 8 bases, with 10 bases left in between. This chain's CDR3 is CASSDAGSGYTF. The CDR3 nucleotides read TGTGCCAGCAGTGATGCAGGGAGCGGCTACACCTTC.

The CDR3 DNA reads TGTGCCAGCAGCAAAGCAAGCGAGCAGTACTTC. Its protein is CASSKASEQYF. The V gene is TRBV21-1, the J gene TRBJ2-7. TRBV21-1 is assigned pseudogene status. There are 11 residues in the CDR3.

The chain recombines TRBV27 with TRBJ2-5; the D gene is possibly TRBD2 (5 bases). Judging by the DNA end, TRBJ2-7 fits better; the J call may be wrong. CDR1 and CDR2 from the germline V gene are MNHEY and SMNVEV (reference sequence). The CDR3 is made up of 13 amino acids. CDR3 coding DNA: TGTGCCAGCAGTTTAGGGCGGGCCAGCGAGCAGTACTTC. This translates into CASSLGRASEQYF.

V and J are TRBV14 and TRBJ2-3; 10 bases are a match to TRBD2. This CDR3 is 16 amino acids long. Losses at the gene ends were 4 bases for V and 2 bases for J; bases not matched to a gene: 6. CDR1 and CDR2 from the germline V gene are SGHDN and FVKESK. Here the CDR3 DNA reads TGTGCCAGCAGCCTCCTACTAGCGGGGATCACAGATACGCAGTATTTT. It yields the protein CASSLLLAGITDTQYF.

This sequence joins TRBV11-2 and TRBJ2-7; D is perhaps TRBD2 (5 bases). Trimming stripped 4 bases from V and 2 bases from J, with 18 bases between. The CDR3 length is 16 residues. Germline V gene lookup returns CDR1 SGHAT and CDR2 FQNNGV. CDR3 amino acids: CASSSTVKEVPYEQYF. Written as DNA, the CDR3 is TGTGCCAGCAGCTCAACGGTTAAGGAGGTCCCCTACGAGCAGTACTTC.

The chain is built from TRBV7-2 and TRBJ2-7; D not resolved. The CDR3 covers 12 residues. The germline CDR1 and CDR2 sequences are SGHTA and FQGNSA. Deletions cut 5 bases from V and 3 bases from J, with 8 bases between. This chain's CDR3 is CASSRPNYEQYF. The CDR3 DNA reads as TGTGCCAGCAGCCGACCGAACTACGAGCAGTACTTC.

The sample holds a few counts of this clone. V usage is TRBV7-9 and J usage is TRBJ1-2; D uncertain. The CDR3 runs to 15 residues. Per the germline V gene, CDR1 is SEHNR and CDR2 is FQNEAQ (reference sequence). The germline V and J ends were trimmed by 5 bases and 0 bases, with 13 bases remaining between them. The CDR3 DNA reads TGTGCCAGCAGCGGCGAACCGGGAGCTAACTATGGCTACACCTTC. Translation: CASSGEPGANYGYTF.

This clone turned up a few times. This chain joins TRBV5-4 and TRBJ2-1; no firm D call. V was cut by 0 bases and J by 6 bases, with 7 bases left in between. The V gene's germline CDR1 is SGHNT and CDR2 YYREEE (reference sequence). The CDR3 runs 13 residues. The CDR3 loop is CASSLARTNEQFF. The CDR3 DNA reads TGTGCCAGCAGCTTGGCCAGAACCAATGAGCAGTTCTTC.

The chain joins TRBV15 to TRBJ2-7; unclear D gene. The CDR3 is 13 residues long. The germline V gene encodes CDR1 LNHNV and CDR2 YYDKDF (reference sequence). The V end was cut by 5 bases, the J end by 1 base, with 9 bases between. The CDR3 here is CATSETDSYEQYF. DNA of the CDR3: TGTGCCACCAGCGAGACGGATTCCTACGAGCAGTACTTC.

This sequence joins TRBV19 and TRBJ2-2; possibly TRBD1 for D (5 bases). Deletions cut 0 bases from V and 0 bases from J, with 14 bases between. The CDR3 is 18 residues long. Germline V gives CDR1 LNHDA, CDR2 SQIVND (reference sequence). The CDR3: CASSIDHSTAANTGELFF. The DNA for the CDR3 is TGTGCCAGTAGTATAGACCACTCGACAGCAGCGAACACCGGGGAGCTGTTTTTT.

The chain recombines TRBV29-1 with TRBJ2-3; no reliable D call. Between the trimmed V and J ends, which lost 8 bases and 1 base, there was a span of 16 bases. The CDR3 spans 14 residues. The germline V gene has CDR1 SQVTM and CDR2 ANQGSEA. CDR3: CSPVVVSGTDTQYF. The CDR3 DNA reads TGCAGCCCGGTTGTGGTCTCCGGCACAGATACGCAGTATTTT.

V gene TRBV9 combines with J gene TRBJ2-1; TRBD2 matches 8 bases. Germline values: CDR1 SGDLS, CDR2 YYNGEE. The CDR3 has 15 residues. V shed 1 base, J shed 4 bases, and the junction held 4 bases outside the gene matches. Here the CDR3 reads CASSVTAGDYNEQFF. CDR3 nucleotide sequence: TGTGCCAGCAGCGTAACAGCGGGGGATTACAATGAGCAGTTCTTC.

V is TRBV6-5 and J is TRBJ2-7; 9 positions agree with TRBD1. With V trimmed by 6 bases and J by 5 bases, 8 bases remained unmatched. Germline V lookup: CDR1 MNHEY, CDR2 SVGAGI. This CDR3 region has 14 residues. CDR3 DNA sequence: TGTGCCAGCAGGCCCGGGACAGGGATAGACGAGCAGTACTTC. This gives the protein CASRPGTGIDEQYF.

The chain couples TRBV7-9 to TRBJ2-7; 8 bases are shared with TRBD1. With 4 bases clipped from V and 2 bases from J, the junction kept 7 bases outside the gene matches. CDR3 size: 15 residues. CDR1 is SEHNR and CDR2 is FQNEAQ in the germline V gene (reference sequence). The CDR3 sequence: CASSSAETGAYEQYF. The CDR3 DNA reads TGTGCCAGCAGCTCCGCTGAGACAGGGGCCTACGAGCAGTACTTC.

The gene calls are TRBV9 and TRBJ2-7; 8 bases agree with TRBD1. This CDR3 spans 13 amino acids. V was pared by 7 bases and J by 1 base, with 4 bases of the junction left unmatched. Germline V CDR1 and CDR2: SGDLS, YYNGEE. In nucleotides, the CDR3 is TGTGCCAGCGGAACAGGGGGATCCTACGAGCAGTACTTC. Its protein is CASGTGGSYEQYF. Looking up the rest from reference TRBV9 and TRBJ2-7 gives the full variable domain: DSGVTQTPKHLITATGQRVTLRCSPRSGDLSVYWYQQSLDQGLQFLIQYYNGEERAKGNILERFSAQQFPDLHSELNLSSLELGDSALYFCASGTGGSYEQYFGPGTRLTVT.

This clone has only one observation. The CDR3 DNA follows: TGTGCCAGCAGCTTAGTAGTTAATTCCGGTTATGGGACTAGCGGGAGTTCCTACGAGCAGTACTTC. Its translation is CASSLVVNSGYGTSGSSYEQYF. The V gene is TRBV7-6, the J gene TRBJ2-7; TRBD2 matches at 14 bases. In germline, CDR1 is SGHVS, CDR2 FNYEAQ. The V gene end was trimmed by 1 base and the J gene end by 1 base; junction bases not matched to a gene: 18. The CDR3 consists of 22 residues.

The chain employs TRBV11-2 and TRBJ1-2; D is unclear. The CDR3 has 15 amino acids. CDR1 is SGHAT, CDR2 FQNNGV, per germline. The V end was cut by 1 base, the J end by 3 bases, with 12 bases between. The CDR3 DNA reads as TGTGCCAGCAGCTTAGGCTCTGGGGTTGACTATGGCTACACCTTC. The encoded protein is CASSLGSGVDYGYTF.

Note on this clone: Germline and junction disagree at one end, which may indicate a read error. V gene TRBV27 combines with J gene TRBJ2-7, with D perhaps TRBD1 (5 bases). Per germline, CDR1 MNHEY and CDR2 SMNVEV (reference sequence). CDR3 length: 13 amino acids. This CDR3 reads CASSLSQGATLVF. The CDR3 bases are TGTGCCAGCAGTTTATCGCAGGGTGCCACTTTAGTCTTC.

The chain's CDR3 is CASSLALAGAGVTDTQYF. The CDR3 DNA reads TGTGCCAGCAGCTTGGCTCTAGCGGGTGCTGGGGTCACAGATACGCAGTATTTT. The J gene is TRBJ2-3, the V gene TRBV5-8, with TRBD2 matching 8 bases. V trimming: 0 bases; J trimming: 2 bases; junction bases outside the gene matches: 11. The germline CDR1 and CDR2 sequences are SGHTS and YDEGEE. The CDR3 consists of 18 residues.

Only a few counts were recorded for this clone. The V and J genes are TRBV5-6 and TRBJ2-7, with TRBD2 matching 9 bases. CDR1 SGHDT and CDR2 YYEEEE come from the germline V gene. V was clipped by 0 bases and J by 5 bases; unmatched bases: 0. CDR3 length: 13 residues. CDR3: CASSLGTSDEQYF. As DNA, the CDR3 is TGTGCCAGCAGCTTGGGGACTAGCGACGAGCAGTACTTC.

This chain connects TRBV27 to TRBJ2-1; TRBD2 matches 11 bases. V shed 5 bases and J 8 bases; nucleotides not matched to a gene: 14. Looked up from germline, CDR1 is MNHEY and CDR2 is SMNVEV (reference sequence). The CDR3 is 17 amino acids. The CDR3 spells CASSITSGSLIFDEQFF. DNA for the CDR3: TGTGCCAGCAGTATCACTAGCGGGAGCTTAATTTTCGATGAGCAGTTCTTC.

The chain combines TRBV5-6 with TRBJ2-3, with 9 positions matching TRBD2. This CDR3 contains 18 residues. Germline CDR1 reads SGHDT; CDR2 reads YYEEEE. Trimming removed 1 base from V and 3 bases from J; junction bases left unmatched: 12. This CDR3 is CASSLWSVAGAPTDTQYF. As DNA, the CDR3 is TGTGCCAGCAGCTTGTGGTCGGTAGCGGGGGCCCCGACAGATACGCAGTATTTT.